The rows below give T cell receptor beta chains drawn from one sample of a study of T-cell memory formation after mild COVID-19. TCRdb re-derived calls from the 5' RACE reads in MiXCR, one entry per CDR3 protein. The sample gives approximately 450,000 distinct CDR3 sequences, about 18% of which show up once; roughly an eighth is in the top ten. Sequences were obtained from PBMCs or a T cell subset sorted from them (not recorded which). These receptors were obtained from an adult woman who had mild COVID-19 (a few samples of this study predate the infection). Cell type and time point are not known. Both conserved end residues are part of each CDR3. Each record gives: CDR3 DNA, CDR3 protein, D gene, J gene, V gene, clone size. D genes are given only for firm matches. The listing skips clone size in some rows; elsewhere it reads once, few, many or a size class.

CDR3nt: TGTGCCAGCAGCTCGCGTTTTGGGCGCGCTGAAGCTTTCTTT; CDR3aa: CASSSRFGRAEAFF; d_gene: NA; j_gene: TRBJ1-1; v_gene: TRBV11-2; abundance: NA
CDR3nt: TGTGCCAGCAGTTTATGGGGTAGCAATCAGCCCCAGCATTTT; CDR3aa: CASSLWGSNQPQHF; d_gene: NA; j_gene: TRBJ1-5; v_gene: TRBV27; abundance: few
CDR3nt: TGCAGTGCTAGGGGGACTAGCGAACAAGAGACCCAGTACTTC; CDR3aa: CSARGTSEQETQYF; d_gene: TRBD2; j_gene: TRBJ2-5; v_gene: TRBV20-1; abundance: NA
CDR3nt: TGTGCCAGCAAAGGACAGATTTCTGTCGCTGAAGCTTTCTTT; CDR3aa: CASKGQISVAEAFF; d_gene: NA; j_gene: TRBJ1-1; v_gene: TRBV12-3/TRBV12-4; abundance: few
CDR3nt: TGTGCCAGCAGCATCATCCGGGACTCCCGGAGGAATTCGACCCAGTACTTC; CDR3aa: CASSIIRDSRRNSTQYF; d_gene: NA; j_gene: TRBJ2-5; v_gene: TRBV5-5; abundance: NA
CDR3nt: TGCAGTGCTAGAGTAGGGCTAGGCGGCTACACCTTC; CDR3aa: CSARVGLGGYTF; d_gene: NA; j_gene: TRBJ1-2; v_gene: TRBV20-1; abundance: NA
CDR3nt: TGCGCCAGCAGCCTTTCTGATTTCTATGGCTACACCTTC; CDR3aa: CASSLSDFYGYTF; d_gene: NA; j_gene: TRBJ1-2; v_gene: TRBV5-1; abundance: NA
CDR3nt: TGCGCCAGCAGCCAAAGTCCCCCCACTCAGGGGTCCTACGAGCAGTACTTC; CDR3aa: CASSQSPPTQGSYEQYF; d_gene: NA; j_gene: TRBJ2-7; v_gene: TRBV4-3; abundance: few
CDR3nt: TGTGCCAGCAGCGTTACAGGGTTGCGGGAGACCCAGTACTTC; CDR3aa: CASSVTGLRETQYF; d_gene: NA; j_gene: TRBJ2-5; v_gene: TRBV9; abundance: NA
CDR3nt: TGTGCCAGCAGTTACATAGGTCCGGCAGGGTCACCCTACGAGCAGTACTTC; CDR3aa: CASSYIGPAGSPYEQYF; d_gene: NA; j_gene: TRBJ2-7; v_gene: TRBV6-5; abundance: few
CDR3nt: TGCGCCAGCAGCCAAGATCTAGGCGGGACTTCCTACGAGCAGTACTTC; CDR3aa: CASSQDLGGTSYEQYF; d_gene: NA; j_gene: TRBJ2-7; v_gene: TRBV4-3; abundance: NA
CDR3nt: TGCGCCAGCAGCTTGGCCTTTGACAGGGGCTACGAGCAGTACTTC; CDR3aa: CASSLAFDRGYEQYF; d_gene: TRBD1; j_gene: TRBJ2-7; v_gene: TRBV5-1; abundance: NA
CDR3nt: TGTGCCAGCAGTCCGCGGGTGGCCTTGTCCTACAATGAGCAGTTCTTC; CDR3aa: CASSPRVALSYNEQFF; d_gene: NA; j_gene: TRBJ2-1; v_gene: TRBV7-8; abundance: NA
CDR3nt: TGTGCCAGCAGTCCCTACGCCTATGGCTACACCTTC; CDR3aa: CASSPYAYGYTF; d_gene: NA; j_gene: TRBJ1-2; v_gene: TRBV6-2/TRBV6-3; abundance: NA
CDR3nt: TGTGCCAGCAGCTCGGGACAGTCAAGTACTGAAGCTTTCTTT; CDR3aa: CASSSGQSSTEAFF; d_gene: TRBD1; j_gene: TRBJ1-1; v_gene: TRBV7-9; abundance: NA
CDR3nt: TGTGCCAGCAGCCCCAATTCGGAACAGCTGAACACTGAAGCTTTCTTT; CDR3aa: CASSPNSEQLNTEAFF; d_gene: NA; j_gene: TRBJ1-1; v_gene: TRBV4-2; abundance: NA
CDR3nt: TGTGCCAGCAGCTTGATCGGTAGCGGGGGGAGCACAGATACGCAGTATTTT; CDR3aa: CASSLIGSGGSTDTQYF; d_gene: TRBD2; j_gene: TRBJ2-3; v_gene: TRBV5-4; abundance: once
CDR3nt: TGTGCCAGCAGCAAAGTGGACTCCTACGAGCAGTACTTC; CDR3aa: CASSKVDSYEQYF; d_gene: NA; j_gene: TRBJ2-7; v_gene: TRBV21-1; abundance: NA
CDR3nt: TGTGCCACCAGTGATAGAGGACAGGGGAGCTACAATGAGCAGTTCTTC; CDR3aa: CATSDRGQGSYNEQFF; d_gene: TRBD1; j_gene: TRBJ2-1; v_gene: TRBV24-1; abundance: few
CDR3nt: TGCAGTGCTACAAAACAGGGGGCGGGTGTAGGCTACACCTTC; CDR3aa: CSATKQGAGVGYTF; d_gene: TRBD1; j_gene: TRBJ1-2; v_gene: TRBV20-1; abundance: few
CDR3nt: TGTGCCTGGAGCCTGGGACCGCGGGGCTACACCTTC; CDR3aa: CAWSLGPRGYTF; d_gene: NA; j_gene: TRBJ1-2; v_gene: TRBV30; abundance: NA
CDR3nt: TGCAGTGCTAGGGTTAAAGGGTTCGAGACCCAGTACTTC; CDR3aa: CSARVKGFETQYF; d_gene: NA; j_gene: TRBJ2-5; v_gene: TRBV20-1; abundance: NA
CDR3nt: TGTGCCAGCAGTGAAGTAGGGGAGCTGGGCAATCAGCCCCAGCATTTT; CDR3aa: CASSEVGELGNQPQHF; d_gene: NA; j_gene: TRBJ1-5; v_gene: TRBV6-1; abundance: NA
CDR3nt: TGCGCCAGCAGCCTAGAAGGGCATGGCTACACCTTC; CDR3aa: CASSLEGHGYTF; d_gene: NA; j_gene: TRBJ1-2; v_gene: TRBV4-3; abundance: few
CDR3nt: TGTGCCAGCAGTTATTCGGCGGGGGTGGAGGAGCAGTTCTTC; CDR3aa: CASSYSAGVEEQFF; d_gene: TRBD2; j_gene: TRBJ2-1; v_gene: TRBV6-5; abundance: few
CDR3nt: TGTGCCAGCAACCAGCGGGGGGACAATGAGCAGTTCTTC; CDR3aa: CASNQRGDNEQFF; d_gene: TRBD2; j_gene: TRBJ2-1; v_gene: TRBV6-1; abundance: NA
CDR3nt: TGTGCCAGCAGCGTAGGCGGACAGCAACCCTCTGGAAACACCATATATTTT; CDR3aa: CASSVGGQQPSGNTIYF; d_gene: NA; j_gene: TRBJ1-3; v_gene: TRBV9; abundance: few
CDR3nt: TGTGCCAGCAGCCCGAACCCAGGGGGCTTGACCAAAAACATTCAGTACTTC; CDR3aa: CASSPNPGGLTKNIQYF; d_gene: TRBD1; j_gene: TRBJ2-4; v_gene: TRBV7-2; abundance: NA
CDR3nt: TGTGCCAGCAACCCACAGGGCAGGGTCTTGACAGATACGCAGTATTTT; CDR3aa: CASNPQGRVLTDTQYF; d_gene: NA; j_gene: TRBJ2-3; v_gene: TRBV6-5; abundance: few
CDR3nt: TGTGCCACCAGTGACCCTCTACACGAGCAGTACTTC; CDR3aa: CATSDPLHEQYF; d_gene: NA; j_gene: TRBJ2-7; v_gene: TRBV24-1; abundance: few
CDR3nt: TGCGCCAGCAGCCAAGATTTCGGAGAGGGGGCCAACGTCCTGACTTTC; CDR3aa: CASSQDFGEGANVLTF; d_gene: NA; j_gene: TRBJ2-6; v_gene: TRBV4-3; abundance: few
CDR3nt: TGTGCCAGCAGCCCGACTAGCGGGAGAAACGAGCAGTACTTC; CDR3aa: CASSPTSGRNEQYF; d_gene: TRBD2; j_gene: TRBJ2-7; v_gene: TRBV6-5; abundance: few
CDR3nt: TGCGCCAGCAGCCAAGATCCCCGGAGAACGTACAATCAGCCCCAGCATTTT; CDR3aa: CASSQDPRRTYNQPQHF; d_gene: NA; j_gene: TRBJ1-5; v_gene: TRBV4-1; abundance: NA
CDR3nt: TGCGCCAGCAGCCAAGATAGTACGTCCGAGCAGTACTTC; CDR3aa: CASSQDSTSEQYF; d_gene: NA; j_gene: TRBJ2-7; v_gene: TRBV4-3; abundance: many
CDR3nt: TGTGCCAGTAGTCCCCGGGACAGGGGGACAGATGAGCAGTTCTTC; CDR3aa: CASSPRDRGTDEQFF; d_gene: TRBD1; j_gene: TRBJ2-1; v_gene: TRBV19; abundance: few
CDR3nt: TGTGCCAGCAGCTTTTGGACAGGGGACACTGAAGCTTTCTTT; CDR3aa: CASSFWTGDTEAFF; d_gene: TRBD1; j_gene: TRBJ1-1; v_gene: TRBV7-9; abundance: many
CDR3nt: TGTGCCAGCAGCAAGCGGGGCAGCACAGATACGCAGTATTTT; CDR3aa: CASSKRGSTDTQYF; d_gene: TRBD2; j_gene: TRBJ2-3; v_gene: TRBV3-1; abundance: few
CDR3nt: TGCGCCAGCAGCTTGGAAGCTAGCGGGGCTGATGAGCAGTTCTTC; CDR3aa: CASSLEASGADEQFF; d_gene: TRBD2; j_gene: TRBJ2-1; v_gene: TRBV5-1; abundance: many
CDR3nt: TGTGCCAGCAGTTACGTCGGCAACGGGAGGGGTGACGAGCAGTACTTC; CDR3aa: CASSYVGNGRGDEQYF; d_gene: TRBD2; j_gene: TRBJ2-7; v_gene: TRBV6-5; abundance: NA
CDR3nt: TGTGCCAGCAGTTTTCGGTGGGACTACACCTTC; CDR3aa: CASSFRWDYTF; d_gene: NA; j_gene: TRBJ1-2; v_gene: TRBV12-3/TRBV12-4; abundance: few
CDR3nt: TGTGCCAGCAGTGAAATCAGGGAGGTCACCGGGGAGCTGTTTTTT; CDR3aa: CASSEIREVTGELFF; d_gene: NA; j_gene: TRBJ2-2; v_gene: TRBV6-1; abundance: NA
CDR3nt: TGCGCCAGCAGCCAAGGACTAGCGGGGACTAAAGACGATGAGCAGTTCTTC; CDR3aa: CASSQGLAGTKDDEQFF; d_gene: TRBD2; j_gene: TRBJ2-1; v_gene: TRBV5-1; abundance: few
CDR3nt: TGTGCCAGCAGCGGTTGGACTAGCGGACGCACAGATACGCAGTATTTT; CDR3aa: CASSGWTSGRTDTQYF; d_gene: TRBD2; j_gene: TRBJ2-3; v_gene: TRBV5-6; abundance: few
CDR3nt: TGTGCCAGCACCCGGATCGCGGGGAATGAGCAGTTCTTC; CDR3aa: CASTRIAGNEQFF; d_gene: NA; j_gene: TRBJ2-1; v_gene: TRBV13; abundance: few
CDR3nt: TGTGCCAGCAGCCAAGATGGTCGGAGTAACTATGGCTACACCTTC; CDR3aa: CASSQDGRSNYGYTF; d_gene: NA; j_gene: TRBJ1-2; v_gene: TRBV3-1; abundance: NA
CDR3nt: TGTGCCAGCACTGACAGGGAAAACTATGGCTACACCTTC; CDR3aa: CASTDRENYGYTF; d_gene: TRBD1; j_gene: TRBJ1-2; v_gene: TRBV6-5; abundance: few
CDR3nt: TGCAGTGCTAGGCGGCGCAGATCCGGGACAAAAGGGGGGAATCAGCCCCAGCATTTT; CDR3aa: CSARRRRSGTKGGNQPQHF; d_gene: NA; j_gene: TRBJ1-5; v_gene: TRBV20-1; abundance: few
CDR3nt: TGTGCCAGCAGCCCAGGGACAGGGAGATATCAGCCCCAGCATTTT; CDR3aa: CASSPGTGRYQPQHF; d_gene: TRBD1; j_gene: TRBJ1-5; v_gene: TRBV11-2; abundance: NA
CDR3nt: TGTGCCTGGAAGGGGACTAGTGTCACCGGGGAGCTGTTTTTT; CDR3aa: CAWKGTSVTGELFF; d_gene: TRBD2; j_gene: TRBJ2-2; v_gene: TRBV30; abundance: NA
CDR3nt: TGCGCCAGCAGCTTGGTAGGGGAGACTGAGCAGTTCTTC; CDR3aa: CASSLVGETEQFF; d_gene: NA; j_gene: TRBJ2-1; v_gene: TRBV5-1; abundance: few
CDR3nt: TGCGCCAGCAGCTTCCAGACCTCCTACAATGAGCAGTTCTTC; CDR3aa: CASSFQTSYNEQFF; d_gene: NA; j_gene: TRBJ2-1; v_gene: TRBV5-1; abundance: few
CDR3nt: TGTGCCACCAGTGATTTTAACAGCCTCTCTGGGGCCAACGTCCTGACTTTC; CDR3aa: CATSDFNSLSGANVLTF; d_gene: NA; j_gene: TRBJ2-6; v_gene: TRBV24-1; abundance: NA
CDR3nt: TGTGCCAGCAGTTCTTGGGACCGCCGCGGGGAGACCCAGTACTTC; CDR3aa: CASSSWDRRGETQYF; d_gene: NA; j_gene: TRBJ2-5; v_gene: TRBV6-2/TRBV6-3; abundance: few